The 16 T cell receptor beta chains given below trace back to one sample, sequenced in a study of PD-1 blockade in classical Hodgkin lymphoma. Clones were sequenced by immunoSEQ multiplex PCR, and TCRdb holds only the in-frame ones, with some missing. This sample has tens of thousands of clones, with roughly 93% found just once. Time point specified: newly diagnosed, previously untreated cHL patient sample. Specimen: peripheral blood mononuclear cells (PBMCs). The receptors stem from a human donor with classical Hodgkin lymphoma.

This clone was seen just once. This sequence joins TRBV5-8 and TRBJ2-1; 10 bases fit TRBD2. V trimming: 0 bases; J trimming: 4 bases; junction bases outside the gene matches: 7. This CDR3 has 17 residues. Germline V gives CDR1 SGHTS, CDR2 YDEGEE. The CDR3 bases are TGTGCCAGCAGCTTGGGCCTAACTAGCGGGACTTACAATGAGCAGTTCTTC. It translates to CASSLGLTSGTYNEQFF.

The V and J genes are TRBV6-1 and TRBJ2-3, with 8 positions matching TRBD1. CDR3 length: 15 residues. Losses at the gene ends were 5 bases for V and 0 bases for J; bases not matched to a gene: 4. Germline V lookup: CDR1 MNHNS, CDR2 SASEGT. CDR3 DNA: TGTGCCAGCAGTTTGGACAGGGCGAGCACAGATACGCAGTATTTT. This translates into CASSLDRASTDTQYF.

The chain links TRBV18 to TRBJ2-4; no clear D gene. The CDR3 is 13 residues long. Germline CDR1 KGHSH, CDR2 LQKENI. V lost 3 bases to trimming and J lost 5 bases, with 8 bases between them. Written as DNA, the CDR3 is TGTGCCAGCTCACCGGGGATGGAAAACATTCAGTACTTC. It specifies CASSPGMENIQYF.

The J gene is TRBJ2-3, the V gene TRBV4-2; the match to TRBD2 covers 11 bases. This CDR3 spans 16 amino acids. J gave up 10 bases and V 0 bases, and 9 bases lay outside the gene matches. CDR1 and CDR2 (germline): LGHNA, YNFKEQ. The CDR3 loop reads CASSQENSGRGSSQYF. In DNA form, the CDR3 reads TGTGCCAGCAGCCAAGAGAATAGCGGGAGGGGCTCTTCGCAGTATTTT.

The chain recombines TRBV27 with TRBJ2-7; 11 nucleotides match TRBD2. V gave up 5 bases and J gave up 8 bases; unmatched junction bases: 8. This CDR3 is 14 amino acids long. CDR1 is MNHEY, CDR2 SMNVEV, per germline (reference sequence). CDR3: CASSRTSGSTKQYF. In nucleotides, the CDR3 is TGTGCCAGCAGTAGGACTAGCGGGTCTACGAAGCAGTACTTC.

The chain couples TRBV29-1 to TRBJ2-1; TRBD1 or TRBD2 may be the D gene (6 bases each). CDR1 and CDR2 from the germline V gene are SQVTM and ANQGSEA. The CDR3 runs 13 residues. V shed 8 bases and J shed 3 bases, with 14 bases lying between them. Written as DNA, the CDR3 is TGCAGCACCCGAGGGGGGTACTACAATGAGCAGTTCTTC. Translated: CSTRGGYYNEQFF.

The chain is built from TRBV28 and TRBJ1-1, with TRBD1 as a possible D gene (5 bases). Trimming took off 7 bases at V and 10 bases at J, with 16 bases between the two ends. The CDR3 totals 12 residues. Germline V gives CDR1 MDHEN, CDR2 SYDVKM. CDR3 in DNA: TGTGCCAGCACTTCGGGGCAGGGATCAGCTTTCTTT. It encodes CASTSGQGSAFF.

The rearrangement joins TRBV27 to TRBJ1-2, with D uncertain. The CDR3 totals 13 residues. V was shortened by 5 bases and J by 1 base, with 8 bases between the two germline ends. Germline CDR1 reads MNHEY; CDR2 reads SMNVEV (reference sequence). This CDR3 reads CASSPYGNYGYTF. In DNA, the CDR3 is TGTGCCAGCAGTCCCTACGGTAACTATGGCTACACCTTC.

The chain combines TRBV10-1 with TRBJ2-7; D call uncertain. The germline CDR1 and CDR2 sequences are WNHNN and SYGVQD (reference sequence). This CDR3 is 14 amino acids long. The germline V and J ends were trimmed by 5 bases and 6 bases, with 17 bases remaining between them. CDR3 DNA: TGCGCCAGCAGTAAGACATGGGTTAGGTGCGAGCAGTACGTC. This translates into CASSKTWVRCEQYV.

The CDR3 sequence is CASSLSSAVLNEKLFF. Written as DNA, the CDR3 is TGTGCCAGCAGTTTATCGTCGGCGGTTCTTAATGAAAAACTGTTTTTT. The V and J genes are TRBV28 and TRBJ1-4; D is ambiguous. The germline V gene encodes CDR1 MDHEN and CDR2 SYDVKM. The CDR3 contains 16 residues. Trimming shortened V by 1 base and J by 4 bases, and 13 bases separated the two germline ends.

The V and J genes are TRBV6-9 and TRBJ2-7, with 8 bases that match TRBD2. Germline V gene data show CDR1 as MNHGY and CDR2 as SVAAGI. CDR3 length: 15 amino acids. Losses at the gene ends were 3 bases for V and 5 bases for J; bases not matched to a gene: 9. The CDR3 DNA is TGTGCCAGCAGTTACTCGGGCCGAGCGGGAGACGAGCAGTACTTC. Amino acid sequence: CASSYSGRAGDEQYF.

This clone was seen a single time. V gene TRBV7-9 combines with J gene TRBJ1-6, with D unclear. The V end lost 2 bases, the J end lost 6 bases, and 8 bases lay between the germline ends. The CDR3 contains 14 residues. Per the germline V gene, CDR1 is SEHNR and CDR2 is FQNEAQ (reference sequence). The CDR3 reads CASSLRAFNSPLHF. The DNA of the CDR3 is TGTGCCAGCAGCTTAAGGGCCTTTAATTCACCCCTCCACTTT.

The chain carries TRBV30 and TRBJ1-2; no clear D gene. Between the trimmed V and J ends, which lost 3 bases and 1 base, there was a span of 9 bases. This CDR3 has 13 residues. Germline CDR1 is GTSNPN and CDR2 is SVGIG (reference sequence). DNA of the CDR3: TGTGCCTGGAGAGGACGGAGTAACTATGGCTACACCTTC. Its protein is CAWRGRSNYGYTF.

The V and J genes are TRBV11-2 and TRBJ1-1; possible D gene TRBD1, 6 bases. V lost 7 bases to trimming and J lost 0 bases, with 9 bases between them. This CDR3 is 13 amino acids long. Germline V gene sequence: CDR1 SGHAT, CDR2 FQNNGV. In nucleotides, the CDR3 is TGTGCCAGCACCACAGGGATGAACACTGAAGCTTTCTTT. Protein sequence: CASTTGMNTEAFF.

The chain employs TRBV27 and TRBJ1-1; 8 nucleotides agree with TRBD1. V lost 4 bases and J lost 1; bases outside the gene matches: 2. In germline, CDR1 is MNHEY, CDR2 SMNVEV (reference sequence). The CDR3 runs to 14 residues. The CDR3 DNA sequence: TGTGCCAGCAGTTCCCAGGGGGCGAACACTGAAGCTTTCTTT. It yields the protein CASSSQGANTEAFF.

The V call is TRBV7-2, the J call TRBJ2-1; D unclear. V lost 6 bases to trimming and J lost 7 bases, with 13 bases between them. The CDR3 is 13 amino acids. Looked up from germline, CDR1 is SGHTA and CDR2 is FQGNSA. The CDR3, as DNA: TGTGCCAGCAGGCCCCCTCTGGGAAATGAGCAGTTCTTC. Translating it yields CASRPPLGNEQFF.